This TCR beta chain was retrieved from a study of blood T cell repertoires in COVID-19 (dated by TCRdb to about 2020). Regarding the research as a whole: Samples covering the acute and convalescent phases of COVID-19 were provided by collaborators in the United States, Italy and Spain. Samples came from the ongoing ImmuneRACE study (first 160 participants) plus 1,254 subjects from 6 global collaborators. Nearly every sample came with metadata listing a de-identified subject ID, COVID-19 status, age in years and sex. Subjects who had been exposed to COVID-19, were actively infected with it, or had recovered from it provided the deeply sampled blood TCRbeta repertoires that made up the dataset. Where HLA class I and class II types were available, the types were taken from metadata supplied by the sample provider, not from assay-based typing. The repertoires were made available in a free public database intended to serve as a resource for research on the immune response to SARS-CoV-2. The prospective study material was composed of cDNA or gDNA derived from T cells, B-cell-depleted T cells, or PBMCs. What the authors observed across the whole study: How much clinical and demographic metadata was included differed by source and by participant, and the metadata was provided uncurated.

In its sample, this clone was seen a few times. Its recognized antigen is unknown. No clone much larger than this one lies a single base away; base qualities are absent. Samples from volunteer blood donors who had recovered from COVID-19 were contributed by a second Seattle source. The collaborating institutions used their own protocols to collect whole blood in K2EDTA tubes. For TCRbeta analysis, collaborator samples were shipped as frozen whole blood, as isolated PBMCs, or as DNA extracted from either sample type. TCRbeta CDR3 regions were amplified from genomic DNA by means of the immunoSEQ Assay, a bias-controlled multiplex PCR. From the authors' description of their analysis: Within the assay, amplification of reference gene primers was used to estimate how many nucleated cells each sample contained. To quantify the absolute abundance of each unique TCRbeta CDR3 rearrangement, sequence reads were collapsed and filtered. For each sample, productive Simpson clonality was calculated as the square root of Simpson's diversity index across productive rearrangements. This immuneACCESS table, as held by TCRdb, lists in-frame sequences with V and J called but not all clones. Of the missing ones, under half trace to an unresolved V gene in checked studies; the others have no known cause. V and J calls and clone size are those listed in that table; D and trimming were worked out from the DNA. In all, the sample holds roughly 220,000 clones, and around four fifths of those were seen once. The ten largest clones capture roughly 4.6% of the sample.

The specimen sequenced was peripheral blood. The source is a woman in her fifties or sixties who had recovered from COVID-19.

CDR3 loop: CASAAGPYNSPLHF. The nucleotides are TGTGCCAGCGCTGCAGGGCCCTATAATTCACCCCTCCACTTT. The sequence links TRBV6-5 to TRBJ1-6, with TRBD1 tentatively as D gene (5 bases match). V and J are truncated by 8 bases and 2 bases respectively, leaving an intervening sequence of 10 bases. Sequences MNHEY (CDR1) and SVGAGI (CDR2) are obtained from the germline V gene. The CDR3 runs 14 amino acids, cysteine and phenylalanine included. Only the CDR3 portion is preserved as DNA: 42 bases, with reading frame beginning at the first base.